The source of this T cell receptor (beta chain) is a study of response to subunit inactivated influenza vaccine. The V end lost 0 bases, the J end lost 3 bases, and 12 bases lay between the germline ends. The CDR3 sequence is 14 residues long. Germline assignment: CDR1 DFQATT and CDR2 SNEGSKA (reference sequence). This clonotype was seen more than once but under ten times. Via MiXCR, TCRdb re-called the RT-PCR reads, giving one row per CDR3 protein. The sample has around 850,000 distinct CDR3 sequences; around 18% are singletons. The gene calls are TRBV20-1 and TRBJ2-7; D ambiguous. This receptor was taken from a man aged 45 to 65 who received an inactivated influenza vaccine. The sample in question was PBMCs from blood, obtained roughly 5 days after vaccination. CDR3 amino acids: CSARDPEALYEQYF. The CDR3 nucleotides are TGCAGTGCTAGAGACCCGGAAGCCCTCTACGAGCAGTACTTC.